Reported below is one TCR beta chain. Its target antigen remains unknown. Per-base quality was not reported, and no clone a single base away is much larger than it. TCRbeta CDR3 regions were amplified from genomic DNA using the immunoSEQ Assay, a bias-controlled multiplex PCR. On the study's bioinformatics: Nucleated cell counts per sample were estimated from amplification of reference gene primers within the assay. Sequence reads were collapsed and filtered to measure the absolute abundance of every unique TCRbeta CDR3 rearrangement. For each sample, productive Simpson clonality was calculated as the square root of Simpson's diversity index over productive rearrangements. TCRdb took over this immuneACCESS table, retaining in-frame rearrangements with V and J assigned. Such tables are incomplete; in checked studies, under half of the missing clones stem from an unresolved V gene, and the remainder is unexplained. The V and J calls and clone size were taken over from that table, and D and trimming were inferred from the DNA. A total of approximately 100,000 clones appear in this sample, 80% to 90% of them only once. The top ten hold 7% to 9.5% of the sample.

The data were taken from a study of blood T cell repertoires in COVID-19 (dated by TCRdb to between 2020 and 2021). Some background on the complete study: Collaborator samples came from the United States, Italy and Spain and covered acute and convalescent phases of COVID-19. The prospective study material was composed of cDNA or gDNA derived from T cells, B-cell-depleted T cells, or PBMCs. The dataset comprised deeply sampled blood TCRbeta repertoires from subjects exposed to, actively infected with, or recovered from COVID-19. The repertoires were released in a freely available public database intended as a resource for research on the immune response to SARS-CoV-2. Samples came from the ongoing ImmuneRACE study (first 160 participants) plus 1,254 subjects from 6 global collaborators. A de-identified subject ID, COVID-19 status, age in years and sex were almost always included in the sample metadata. Where available, HLA class I and class II types were taken from metadata supplied by the sample provider and were not determined by assay-based typing.

The collaborating institutions used their own protocols to collect whole blood in K2EDTA tubes. For TCRbeta analysis, collaborators shipped samples in one of three forms: frozen whole blood, isolated PBMCs, or DNA extracted from either of those sample types. Trimmed from V: 1 base; trimmed from J: 4 bases; junction bases lacking a gene match: 9. Reading the germline V gene gives CDR1 MNHNS and CDR2 SASEGT. Its CDR3 holds 16 amino acids, cysteine through phenylalanine. The entry retains the CDR3 DNA only, 48 bases that are in frame from base 1. Overall results and qualifications from the work: Clinical and demographic metadata were provided uncurated, with the amount varying by source and participant.

This clonotype originated in a woman of 80 years or more with active or convalescent COVID-19. Specimen: peripheral blood. The chain is encoded by TRBV6-1 joined to TRBJ2-5, with 7 bases aligning to TRBD2. CDR3 reads: CASSEGGGGGGETQYF. The bases read TGTGCCAGCAGTGAAGGTGGTGGGGGGGGAGGAGAGACCCAGTACTTC.